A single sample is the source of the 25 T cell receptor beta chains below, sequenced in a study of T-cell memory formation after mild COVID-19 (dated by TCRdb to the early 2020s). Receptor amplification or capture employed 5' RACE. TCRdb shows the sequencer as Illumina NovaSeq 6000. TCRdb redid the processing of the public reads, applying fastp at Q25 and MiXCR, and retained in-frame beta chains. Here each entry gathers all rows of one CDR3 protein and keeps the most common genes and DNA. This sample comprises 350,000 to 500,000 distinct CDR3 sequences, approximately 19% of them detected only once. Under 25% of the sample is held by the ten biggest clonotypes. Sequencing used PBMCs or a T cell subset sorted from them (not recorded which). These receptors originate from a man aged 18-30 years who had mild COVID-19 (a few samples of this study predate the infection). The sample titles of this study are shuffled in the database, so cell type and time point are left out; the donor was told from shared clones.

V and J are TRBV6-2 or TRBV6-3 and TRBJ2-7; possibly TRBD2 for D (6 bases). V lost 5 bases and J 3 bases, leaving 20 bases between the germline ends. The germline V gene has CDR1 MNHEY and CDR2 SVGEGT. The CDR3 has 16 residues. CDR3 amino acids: CASSIPPTRSLYEQYV. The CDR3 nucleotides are TGTGCCAGCAGTATCCCTCCGACTAGATCCCTCTACGAGCAGTACGTC.

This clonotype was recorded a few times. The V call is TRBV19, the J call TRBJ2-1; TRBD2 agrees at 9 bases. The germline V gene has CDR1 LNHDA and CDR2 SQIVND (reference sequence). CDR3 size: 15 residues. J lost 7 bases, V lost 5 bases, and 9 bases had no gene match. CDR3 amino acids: CASSLQRGVRNEQFF. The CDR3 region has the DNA TGTGCCAGTAGTCTCCAGCGGGGGGTCAGGAATGAGCAGTTCTTC.

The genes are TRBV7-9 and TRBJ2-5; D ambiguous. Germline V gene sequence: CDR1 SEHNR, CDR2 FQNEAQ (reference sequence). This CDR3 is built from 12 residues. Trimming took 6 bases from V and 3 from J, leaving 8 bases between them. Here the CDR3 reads CASSPLKETQYF. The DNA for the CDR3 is TGTGCCAGCAGTCCACTAAAAGAGACCCAGTACTTC.

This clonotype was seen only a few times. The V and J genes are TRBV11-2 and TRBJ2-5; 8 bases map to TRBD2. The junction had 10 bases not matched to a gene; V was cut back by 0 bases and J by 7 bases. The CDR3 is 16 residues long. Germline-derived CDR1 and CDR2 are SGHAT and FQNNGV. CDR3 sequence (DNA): TGTGCCAGCAGCTTAGACCCGCGGGGGGCCGCTGGGACCCAGTACTTC. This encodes CASSLDPRGAAGTQYF. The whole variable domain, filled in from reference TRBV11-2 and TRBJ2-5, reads EAGVAQSPRYKIIEKRQSVAFWCNPISGHATLYWYQQILGQGPKLLIQFQNNGVVDDSQLPKDRFSAERLKGVDSTLKIQPAKLEDSAVYLCASSLDPRGAAGTQYFGPGTRLLVL.

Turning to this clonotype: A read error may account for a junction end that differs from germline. CDR3 bases: TGTGCCAGCGGCCCGAGCCGGGACAGGGTATTC. It codes for CASGPSRDRVF. V and J are TRBV6-2 or TRBV6-3 and TRBJ2-5; 9 bases line up with TRBD1. The CDR3 extends over 11 amino acids. Germline V gene lookup returns CDR1 MNHEY and CDR2 SVGEGT.

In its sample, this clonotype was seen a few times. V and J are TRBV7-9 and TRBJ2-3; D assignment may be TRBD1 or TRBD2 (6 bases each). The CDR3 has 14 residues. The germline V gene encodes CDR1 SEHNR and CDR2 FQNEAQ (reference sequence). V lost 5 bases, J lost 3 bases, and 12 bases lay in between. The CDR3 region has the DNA TGTGCCAGCAGCCCCCTAGGGGGGACAGATACGCAGTATTTT. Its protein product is CASSPLGGTDTQYF.

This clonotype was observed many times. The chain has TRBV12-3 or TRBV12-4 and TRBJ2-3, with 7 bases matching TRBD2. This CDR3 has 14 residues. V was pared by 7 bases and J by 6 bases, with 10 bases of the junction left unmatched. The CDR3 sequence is CASTWVLALDTQYF. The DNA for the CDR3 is TGTGCCAGCACCTGGGTACTAGCGCTTGATACGCAGTATTTT.

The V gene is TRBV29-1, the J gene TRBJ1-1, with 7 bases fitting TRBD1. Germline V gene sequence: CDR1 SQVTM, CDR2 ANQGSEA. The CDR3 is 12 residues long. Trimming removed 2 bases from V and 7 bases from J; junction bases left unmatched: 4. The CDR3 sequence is CSVESGGFEAFF. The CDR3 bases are TGCAGCGTTGAATCAGGGGGATTTGAAGCTTTCTTT. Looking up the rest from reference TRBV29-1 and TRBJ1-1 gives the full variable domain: SAVISQKPSRDICQRGTSLTIQCQVDSQVTMMFWYRQQPGQSLTLIATANQGSEATYESGFVIDKFPISRPNLTFSTLTVSNMSPEDSSIYLCSVESGGFEAFFGQGTRLTVV.

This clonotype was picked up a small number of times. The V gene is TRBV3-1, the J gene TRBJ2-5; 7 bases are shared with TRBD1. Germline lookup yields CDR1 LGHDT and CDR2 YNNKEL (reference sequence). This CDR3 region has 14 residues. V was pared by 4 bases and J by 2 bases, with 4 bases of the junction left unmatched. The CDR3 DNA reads TGTGCCAGCAGCCCTTGGGACAGTCAAGAGACCCAGTACTTC. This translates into CASSPWDSQETQYF.

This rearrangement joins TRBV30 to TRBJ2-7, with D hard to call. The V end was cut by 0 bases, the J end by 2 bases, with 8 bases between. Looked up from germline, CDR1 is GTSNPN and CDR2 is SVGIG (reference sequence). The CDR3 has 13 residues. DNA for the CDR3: TGTGCCTGGAGTGTAGGCACGACCTACGAGCAGTACTTC. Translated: CAWSVGTTYEQYF.

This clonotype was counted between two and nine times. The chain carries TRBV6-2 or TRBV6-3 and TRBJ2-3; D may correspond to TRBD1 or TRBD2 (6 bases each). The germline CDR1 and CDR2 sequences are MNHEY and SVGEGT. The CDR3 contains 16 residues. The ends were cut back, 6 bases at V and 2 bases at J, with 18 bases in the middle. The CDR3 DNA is TGTGCCAGCAGCTCCCCCGTGGGGGGCTTCACAGATACGCAGTATTTT. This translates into CASSSPVGGFTDTQYF.

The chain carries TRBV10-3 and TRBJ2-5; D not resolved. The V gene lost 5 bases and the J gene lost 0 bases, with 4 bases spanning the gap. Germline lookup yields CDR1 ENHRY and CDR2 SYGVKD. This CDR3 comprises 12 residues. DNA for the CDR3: TGTGCCATCAGTCCTAACCAAGAGACCCAGTACTTC. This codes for CAISPNQETQYF.

This CDR3 reads CASSQELRTTEAFF. As DNA, the CDR3 is TGCGCCAGCAGCCAAGAGCTGAGGACCACTGAAGCTTTCTTT. The V gene is TRBV4-3, the J gene TRBJ1-1, with D unclear. CDR3 length: 14 residues. Trimming removed 0 bases at V and 4 bases at J, with 9 bases between. From germline, CDR1 is LGHNA and CDR2 YSLEER.

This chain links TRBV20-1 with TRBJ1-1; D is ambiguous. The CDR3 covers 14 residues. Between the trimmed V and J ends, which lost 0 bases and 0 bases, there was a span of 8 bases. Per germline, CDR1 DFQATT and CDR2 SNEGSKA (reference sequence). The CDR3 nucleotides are TGCAGTGCTAGAGATCCGGGGATGAACACTGAAGCTTTCTTT. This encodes CSARDPGMNTEAFF.

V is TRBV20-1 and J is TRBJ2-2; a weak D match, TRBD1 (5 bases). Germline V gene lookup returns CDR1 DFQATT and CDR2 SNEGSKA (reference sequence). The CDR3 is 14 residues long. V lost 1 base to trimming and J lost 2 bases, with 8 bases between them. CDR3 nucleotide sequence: TGCAGTGCTAGAGGAACAGGAAACACCGGGGAGCTGTTTTTT. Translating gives CSARGTGNTGELFF.

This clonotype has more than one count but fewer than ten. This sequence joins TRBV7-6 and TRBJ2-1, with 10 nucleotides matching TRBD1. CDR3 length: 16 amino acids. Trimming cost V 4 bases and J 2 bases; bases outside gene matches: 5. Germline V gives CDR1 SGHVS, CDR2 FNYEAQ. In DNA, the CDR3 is TGTGCCAGCAGCTCCGGACAGGGGGGCCCCTACAATGAGCAGTTCTTC. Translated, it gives CASSSGQGGPYNEQFF.

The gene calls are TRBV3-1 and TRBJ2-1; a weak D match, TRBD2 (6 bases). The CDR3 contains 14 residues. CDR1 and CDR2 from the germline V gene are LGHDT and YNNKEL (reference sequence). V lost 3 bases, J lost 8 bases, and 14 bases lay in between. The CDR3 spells CASSQTSMSHEQFF. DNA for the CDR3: TGTGCCAGCAGCCAGACTAGTATGAGCCATGAGCAGTTCTTC.

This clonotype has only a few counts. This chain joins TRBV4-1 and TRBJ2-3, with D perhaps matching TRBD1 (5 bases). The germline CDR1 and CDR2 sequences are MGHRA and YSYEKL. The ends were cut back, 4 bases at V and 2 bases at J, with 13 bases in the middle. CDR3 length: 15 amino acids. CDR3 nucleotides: TGCGCCAGCAGCCCCAGGACACCCTACACAGATACGCAGTATTTT. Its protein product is CASSPRTPYTDTQYF.

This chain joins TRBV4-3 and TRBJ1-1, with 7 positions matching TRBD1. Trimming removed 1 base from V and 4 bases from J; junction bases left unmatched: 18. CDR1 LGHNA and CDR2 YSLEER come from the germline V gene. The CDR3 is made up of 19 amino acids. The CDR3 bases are TGCGCCAGCAGCCAAGGAACCGACAGGGACCGGCTTACCGGCACTGAAGCTTTCTTT. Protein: CASSQGTDRDRLTGTEAFF.

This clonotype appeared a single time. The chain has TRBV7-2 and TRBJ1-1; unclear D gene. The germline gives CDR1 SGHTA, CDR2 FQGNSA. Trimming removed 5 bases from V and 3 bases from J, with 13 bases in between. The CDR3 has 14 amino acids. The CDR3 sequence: CASSPTTRDTEAFF. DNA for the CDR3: TGTGCCAGCAGCCCGACGACGAGGGACACTGAAGCTTTCTTT.

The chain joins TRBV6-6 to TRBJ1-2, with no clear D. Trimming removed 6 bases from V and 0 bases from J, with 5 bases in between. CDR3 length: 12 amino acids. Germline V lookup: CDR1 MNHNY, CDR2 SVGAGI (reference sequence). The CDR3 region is CASRGSNYGYTF. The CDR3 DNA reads TGTGCCAGCAGGGGGTCTAACTATGGCTACACCTTC.

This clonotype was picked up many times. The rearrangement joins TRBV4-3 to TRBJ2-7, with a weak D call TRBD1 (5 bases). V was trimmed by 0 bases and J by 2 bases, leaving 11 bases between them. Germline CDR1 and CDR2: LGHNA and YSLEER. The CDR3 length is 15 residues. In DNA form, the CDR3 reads TGCGCCAGCAGCCAAGATCGGCAGGGTGCCTACGAGCAGTACTTC. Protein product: CASSQDRQGAYEQYF.

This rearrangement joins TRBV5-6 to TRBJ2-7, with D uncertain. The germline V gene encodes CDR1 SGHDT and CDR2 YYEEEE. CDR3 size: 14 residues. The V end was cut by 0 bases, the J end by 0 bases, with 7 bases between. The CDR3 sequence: CASSLEASSYEQYF. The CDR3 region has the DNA TGTGCCAGCAGCTTGGAAGCTAGCTCCTACGAGCAGTACTTC.

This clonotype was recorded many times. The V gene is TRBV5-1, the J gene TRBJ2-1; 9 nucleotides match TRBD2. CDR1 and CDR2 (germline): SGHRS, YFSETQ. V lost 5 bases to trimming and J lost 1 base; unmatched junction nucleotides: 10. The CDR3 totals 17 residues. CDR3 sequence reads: CASRIRVRGGSYNEQFF. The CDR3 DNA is TGCGCCAGCAGGATTCGGGTGCGGGGGGGGTCCTACAATGAGCAGTTCTTC. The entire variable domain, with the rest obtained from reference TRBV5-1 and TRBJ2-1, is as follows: KAGVTQTPRYLIKTRGQQVTLSCSPISGHRSVSWYQQTPGQGLQFLFEYFSETQRNKGNFPGRFSGRQFSNSRSEMNVSTLELGDSALYLCASRIRVRGGSYNEQFFGPGTRLTVL.

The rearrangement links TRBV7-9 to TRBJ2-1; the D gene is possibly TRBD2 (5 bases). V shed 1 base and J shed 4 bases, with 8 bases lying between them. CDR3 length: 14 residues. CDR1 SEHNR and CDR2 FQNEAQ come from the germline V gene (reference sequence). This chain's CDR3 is CASSLEAVYNEQFF. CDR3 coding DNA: TGTGCCAGCAGCTTAGAAGCGGTATACAATGAGCAGTTCTTC.